Listed below are T cell receptor beta chains from one sample, sequenced in a study of cytomegalovirus exposure and HLA in healthy donors. The table came from immunoSEQ multiplex PCR; TCRdb's copy has only in-frame clones and leaves some out. The repertoire holds 100,000 to 150,000 clones, with roughly 75% as singletons. Sequencing was done on a sample of PBMCs. The receptor set was obtained from a man younger than 45 in good health and CMV-seronegative. CDR3s leave out the opening cysteine and the closing phenylalanine or tryptophan. D genes are given only for firm matches. Clone size is given for some rows only: seen once, a few or many times, or a class if the clone is expanded.

v_gene | abundance | len | d_gene | CDR3aa
TRBV5-5 | . | 11 | TRBD1 | ASSFEGQAAQY
TRBV21-1 | . | 14 | . | ASSKVGGREDNEQF
TRBV28 | . | 12 | . | ASSLGESYNEQF
TRBV28 | once | 13 | TRBD1 | ASSLGTGRREKLF
TRBV6-6 | few | 11 | . | ASEPQQGYEQY
TRBV5-1 | . | 9 | . | ASSSTNEQY
TRBV27 | . | 14 | . | ASSPLGLHSNQPQH
TRBV19 | . | 13 | . | ASSIGSSSYNEQF
TRBV6-6 | few | 11 | . | ASSDPQAEKLF
TRBV19 | . | 11 | TRBD1 | ASSGTGNEKLF
TRBV11-2 | . | 11 | . | ASSSTRQVEAF
TRBV6-5 | . | 13 | . | ASRMSGEVAYEQY
TRBV6-4 | . | 11 | . | ASSPGSTDTQY
TRBV10-2 | . | 14 | TRBD1 | ASSEIGTGSNQPQH
TRBV5-6 | many | 11 | . | ASSSPGGTEAF
TRBV7-9 | . | 12 | . | ASREGQSNRELF